This entry concerns a single T cell receptor (beta chain). The data were produced by immunoSEQ multiplex PCR, yet TCRdb's version contains in-frame clones alone and is incomplete. Of tens of thousands of clones listed, nearly 95% are singletons. The data were taken from a study of T cell changes during pregnancy in multiple sclerosis. Trimming at V came to 4 bases and at J to 0 bases, leaving 7 bases not matched to a gene. The CDR3 spans 15 residues. Germline loops: CDR1 SGHNT, CDR2 YYREEE (reference sequence). The V gene is TRBV5-4, the J gene TRBJ2-7; 7 bases align to TRBD1. The sample here was CD4+ T cells from peripheral blood mononuclear cells, taken in the third trimester of pregnancy. The TCR was taken from a female donor with multiple sclerosis, enrolled in a pregnancy study. The CDR3 here is CASSPGDRTSYEQYF. The CDR3 DNA is TGTGCCAGCAGCCCAGGGGACAGAACCTCCTACGAGCAGTACTTC.